This T cell receptor gamma chain was observed in a study of Vδ1+ human thymocytes. The study, taken as a whole, reports: In the thymus, TRG and TRD repertoires looked highly polyclonal with Gaussian CDR3 lengths.

The V and J ends lost 3 bases and 6 bases, in that order; junction bases with no gene match: 11. The germline CDR1 and CDR2 sequences are GITISATS and ISYDGTV (reference sequence). This CDR3 has 14 residues. Extracted RNA was reverse transcribed into cDNA. CDR3 amplicons came from multiplex PCR with pooled V-gene forward and constant-region reverse primers. TCRdb redid clone calling on the multiplex PCR reads using CATT. The repertoire has tens of thousands of gamma-chain clones, around 18% of them found once; the top ten carry under 2%. On this clone: As yet, its antigen is unknown.

Sequencing was done on a sample of Vdelta1+ gamma-delta thymocytes from the thymus. The sample's subset: FACS-sorted CD3+ TCRalphabeta- TCRVdelta1+ TCRVdelta2- thymocytes. The sequence was collected from a boy younger than two who had congenital heart surgery. The rearrangement uses TRGV9 and TRGJ1 or TRGJ2. In DNA form, the CDR3 reads TGTGCCTTGTGGGAGTCGTTACTGTGTTATAAGAAACTCTTT. Residues: CALWESLLCYKKLF.